The rows below give T cell receptor beta chains drawn from one sample of a study of blood T cell repertoires in COVID-19. The assay was immunoSEQ multiplex PCR, and TCRdb's table has in-frame clones only and misses some. The table records almost 200,000 clones, roughly 80% of them present only once. Sequencing was carried out using peripheral blood. These receptors were taken from a man aged 55 to 70 with COVID-19, enrolled during active disease. CDR3s include the opening cysteine and the closing phenylalanine or tryptophan. A D gene is named only where the DNA matches it firmly. Clone size is stated in some rows and not others, as once, few, many or a class when expanded.

TRBJ1-3 TRBV30 - - CAWSDPGVYGNTIYF TGTGCCTGGAGTGATCCAGGGGTTTATGGAAACACCATATATTTT
TRBJ2-7 TRBV11-3 - - CASTKTYEQYF TGTGCCAGCACAAAAACCTACGAGCAGTACTTC
TRBJ1-6 TRBV4-1 - TRBD1 CASSPGRGQGLSPLHF TGCGCCAGCAGCCCGGGGCGGGGACAGGGGCTTTCACCCCTCCACTTT
TRBJ2-5 TRBV3-1/TRBV3-2 - TRBD1 CASRRGGLETQYF TGTGCCAGCAGGCGAGGGGGCCTAGAGACCCAGTACTTC
TRBJ2-7 TRBV4-1 few TRBD1 CASSQGIPGTGRAYEQYF TGCGCCAGCAGCCAAGGGATCCCCGGGACAGGTCGTGCCTACGAGCAGTACTTC
TRBJ2-7 TRBV7-8 - - CASGGSSYEQYF TGTGCCAGCGGAGGGAGCTCCTACGAGCAGTACTTC
TRBJ1-1 TRBV6-6 - - CAGSRGGAEAFF TGTGCCGGATCCAGGGGAGGGGCTGAAGCTTTCTTT
TRBJ1-3 TRBV19 - TRBD1 CASSSFSGTGGEVAGNTIYF TGTGCCAGTAGTTCTTTCTCCGGGACAGGGGGCGAGGTAGCTGGAAACACCATATATTTT
TRBJ1-1 TRBV6-4 - TRBD1 CASKGQGSTEAFF TGTGCCAGCAAGGGACAGGGTTCCACTGAAGCTTTCTTT
TRBJ1-2 TRBV7-2 - - CASSHTGSNYGYTF TGTGCCAGCAGCCATACAGGGTCTAACTATGGCTACACCTTC
TRBJ2-6 TRBV3-1/TRBV3-2 once - CASSQDTGANVLTF TGTGCCAGCAGCCAAGATACTGGGGCCAACGTCCTGACTTTC
TRBJ1-1 TRBV12-3/TRBV12-4 - - CASSLRDTEAFF TGTGCCAGCAGCCTCCGGGACACAGAAGCTTTCTTT
TRBJ1-4 TRBV4-2 few - CASSPSAGREKLFF TGTGCCAGCAGCCCATCAGCGGGGAGGGAAAAACTGTTTTTT
TRBJ2-7 TRBV5-4 once TRBD1 CASSRDGQGGYEQYF TGTGCCAGCAGCCGGGACGGACAGGGCGGTTACGAGCAGTACTTC
TRBJ2-7 TRBV4-3 - - CASSQGADYSYEQYF TGCGCCAGCAGCCAAGGGGCCGACTACTCCTACGAGCAGTACTTC
TRBJ2-3 TRBV5-1 - - CASSLGSSTDTQYF TGCGCCAGCAGCTTGGGTAGCAGCACAGATACGCAGTATTTT
TRBJ2-3 TRBV29-1 - - CSVEFDTQYF TGCAGCGTGGAGTTCGATACGCAGTATTTT
TRBJ1-2 TRBV7-8 - TRBD1 CASSSDRGQAPNYGYTF TGTGCCAGCAGCTCCGATAGAGGACAGGCTCCTAACTATGGCTACACCTTC
TRBJ2-7 TRBV5-6 many - CASSLGLRHSYEQYF TGTGCCAGCAGCTTGGGATTGAGACACTCCTACGAGCAGTACTTC
TRBJ1-1 TRBV5-5 - TRBD1 CASSLQGMNTEAFF TGTGCCAGCAGCTTACAGGGGATGAACACTGAAGCTTTCTTT
TRBJ1-1 TRBV18 - - CASSLDPARAFF TGTGCCAGCTCACTCGACCCGGCGCGGGCTTTCTTT
TRBJ1-5 TRBV30 - - CAWGAGGNQPQHF TGTGCCTGGGGGGCAGGGGGCAATCAGCCCCAGCATTTT
TRBJ2-3 TRBV6-5 - - CASSYRGSTDTQYF TGTGCCAGCAGTTACAGAGGCAGCACAGATACGCAGTATTTT
TRBJ1-1 TRBV15 - TRBD1 CATSADRGGFTEAFF TGTGCCACCAGCGCCGACAGGGGTGGTTTCACTGAAGCTTTCTTT
TRBJ1-3 TRBV6-5 - TRBD1 CASSSGQAFSGNTIYF TGTGCCAGCAGTTCGGGACAGGCCTTCTCTGGAAACACCATATATTTT
TRBJ2-2 TRBV9 - TRBD1 CASSVTGTGTGELFF TGTGCCAGCAGCGTAACCGGGACAGGCACCGGGGAGCTGTTTTTT
TRBJ2-7 TRBV2 few - CASRWTDYEQYF TGTGCCAGCAGGTGGACAGACTACGAGCAGTACTTC
TRBJ2-2 TRBV14 - TRBD1 CASSQDRDRGFSLAGELFF TGTGCCAGCAGCCAGGATAGGGACAGGGGATTCTCACTCGCCGGGGAGCTGTTTTTT
TRBJ2-2 TRBV7-2 - - CASSLGLGTGELFF TGTGCCAGCAGCTTAGGACTTGGGACCGGGGAGCTGTTTTTT
TRBJ1-6 TRBV10-2 - - CATQGGLGSPLHF TGCGCCACCCAAGGGGGTTTAGGTTCACCCCTCCACTTT
TRBJ1-1 TRBV29-1 once TRBD1 CSGGTGNTEAFF TGCAGCGGGGGGACAGGAAACACTGAAGCTTTCTTT
TRBJ1-2 TRBV19 few TRBD1 CASSILQGVDGYTF TGTGCCAGTAGTATACTCCAGGGGGTCGATGGCTACACCTTC
TRBJ1-1 TRBV18 - - CASSLKAGLNTEAFF TGTGCCAGCTCATTAAAAGCGGGATTGAACACTGAAGCTTTCTTT
TRBJ1-1 TRBV7-9 - - CASSLPWSTEAFF TGTGCCAGCAGCTTACCATGGAGCACTGAAGCTTTCTTT
TRBJ1-2 TRBV29-1 - TRBD1 CSIDRARQGYTF TGCAGCATCGACAGGGCCCGCCAAGGCTACACCTTC
TRBJ2-1 TRBV27 - TRBD2 CASSLLGGAYNEQFF TGTGCCAGCAGTTTGTTGGGAGGGGCCTACAATGAGCAGTTCTTC
TRBJ1-6 TRBV9 - - CASSVDSSYNSPLHF TGTGCCAGCAGCGTCGACAGTTCCTATAATTCACCCCTCCACTTT
TRBJ1-2 TRBV7-2 - - CASTPPGGPYGYTF TGTGCCAGCACCCCGCCGGGGGGACCATATGGCTACACCTTC
TRBJ1-2 TRBV3-1/TRBV3-2 - - CASSPGEGYGYTF TGTGCCAGCAGCCCCGGGGAAGGCTATGGCTACACCTTC
TRBJ1-1 TRBV10-1 - - CASSVARANTEAFF TGCGCCAGCAGTGTGGCCAGGGCGAACACTGAAGCTTTCTTT
TRBJ2-4 TRBV5-6 - - CASSLYGEDIQYF TGTGCCAGCAGCTTGTACGGGGAGGACATTCAGTACTTC
TRBJ2-1 TRBV9 - - CASSVGGSYNEQFF TGTGCCAGCAGCGTAGGCGGTTCCTACAATGAGCAGTTCTTC
TRBJ1-1 TRBV11-2 - - CASSEGGTEAFF TGTGCCAGCAGCGAGGGTGGCACTGAAGCTTTCTTT